This T cell receptor beta chain was recorded in a study of T cells in Graves' hyperthyroidism and ophthalmopathy. Diagnoses used clinical symptoms, serum thyroxine and TRAb, thyroid ultrasound and orbital computed tomography. Comments on this clonotype: Being one base from a much bigger clone, this may be a read error.

Germline loops: CDR1 SQVTM, CDR2 ANQGSEA. Trimming removed 6 bases at V and 2 bases at J, with 7 bases between. The CDR3 runs to 11 residues. RNA transcripts were the template for amplifying TCR beta CDR3 regions. In the first-round RT-PCR of the TCR CDR3, the HTBI primer set was used. TCRdb re-called the multiplex PCR reads through MiXCR, storing one row per CDR3 protein. The sample gives nearly 750,000 distinct CDR3 sequences, 30% to 40% of which show up once; roughly 30% is in the top ten. The sequence came from a woman aged 40-49 years with Graves' hyperthyroidism. V usage is TRBV29-1 and J usage is TRBJ1-2; perhaps TRBD1 as D (5 bases). Sequencing was carried out using blood. This chain's CDR3 is CSVDSNYGYTF. The CDR3 DNA reads TGCAGCGTCGACAGCAACTATGGCTACACCTTC.